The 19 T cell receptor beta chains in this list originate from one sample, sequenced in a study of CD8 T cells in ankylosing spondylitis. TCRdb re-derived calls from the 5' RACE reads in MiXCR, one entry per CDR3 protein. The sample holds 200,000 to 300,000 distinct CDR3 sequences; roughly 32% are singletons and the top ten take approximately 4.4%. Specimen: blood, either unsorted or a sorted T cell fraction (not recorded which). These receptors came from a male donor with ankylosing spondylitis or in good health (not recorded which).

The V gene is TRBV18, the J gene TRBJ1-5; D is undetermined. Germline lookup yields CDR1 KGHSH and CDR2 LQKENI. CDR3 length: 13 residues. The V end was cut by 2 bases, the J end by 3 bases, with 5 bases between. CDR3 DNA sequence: TGTGCCAGCTCACCAAAAGACAATCAGCCCCAGCATTTT. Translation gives CASSPKDNQPQHF.

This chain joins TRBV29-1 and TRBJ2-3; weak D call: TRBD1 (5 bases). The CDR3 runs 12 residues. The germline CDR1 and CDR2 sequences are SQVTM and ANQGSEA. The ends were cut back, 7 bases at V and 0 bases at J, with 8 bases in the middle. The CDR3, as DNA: TGCAGCGCCGGACACAGCACAGATACGCAGTATTTT. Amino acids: CSAGHSTDTQYF.

CDR3 in DNA: TGTGCCAGCAGTTTAGTAGTTGACACCGGGGAGCTGTTTTTT. Encoded protein: CASSLVVDTGELFF. This chain links TRBV12-3 or TRBV12-4 with TRBJ2-2; D call uncertain. V gave up 1 base and J gave up 3 bases, with 6 bases separating them. The CDR3 spans 14 residues.

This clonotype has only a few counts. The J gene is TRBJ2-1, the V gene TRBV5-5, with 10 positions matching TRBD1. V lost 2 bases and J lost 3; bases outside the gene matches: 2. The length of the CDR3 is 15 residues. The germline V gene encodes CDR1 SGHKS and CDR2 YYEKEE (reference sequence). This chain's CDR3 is CASSFGTGVYNEQFF. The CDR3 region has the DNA TGTGCCAGCAGCTTCGGGACAGGGGTCTACAATGAGCAGTTCTTC.

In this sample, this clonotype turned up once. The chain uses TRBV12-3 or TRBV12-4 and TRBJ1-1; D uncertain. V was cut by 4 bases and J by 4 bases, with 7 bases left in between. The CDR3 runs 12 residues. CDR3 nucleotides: TGTGCCAGCAGTTCTGTCGCCACTGAAGCTTTCTTT. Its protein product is CASSSVATEAFF.

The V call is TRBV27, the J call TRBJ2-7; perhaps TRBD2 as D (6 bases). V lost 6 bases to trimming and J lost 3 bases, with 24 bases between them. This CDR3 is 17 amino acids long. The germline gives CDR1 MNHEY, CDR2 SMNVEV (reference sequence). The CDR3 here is CASSSRRGLAQIYEQYF. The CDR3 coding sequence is TGTGCCAGCAGCTCCCGCCGGGGACTTGCCCAGATCTACGAGCAGTACTTC.

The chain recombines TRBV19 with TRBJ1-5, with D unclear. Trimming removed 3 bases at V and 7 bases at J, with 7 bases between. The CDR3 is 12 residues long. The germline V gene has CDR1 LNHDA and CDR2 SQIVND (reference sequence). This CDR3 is CASSIIRQPQHF. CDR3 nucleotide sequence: TGTGCCAGTAGTATCATTCGCCAGCCCCAGCATTTT.

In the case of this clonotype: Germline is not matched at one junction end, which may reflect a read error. The CDR3 nucleotides are TGTGCCAGCGGTCCGTCTCGAGGGGAGTTCTTC. Translation: CASGPSRGEFF. The chain combines TRBV27 with TRBJ2-7; D is perhaps TRBD1 or TRBD2 (5 bases each). The CDR3 runs to 11 residues. CDR1 is MNHEY and CDR2 is SMNVEV in the germline V gene (reference sequence).

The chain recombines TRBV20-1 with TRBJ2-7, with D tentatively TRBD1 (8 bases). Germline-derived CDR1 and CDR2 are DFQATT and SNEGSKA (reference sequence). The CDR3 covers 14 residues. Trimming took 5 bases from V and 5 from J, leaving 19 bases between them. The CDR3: CSAQDREGLHEQYF. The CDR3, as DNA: TGCAGTGCTCAGGACAGGGAGGGACTCCACGAGCAGTACTTC.

As DNA, the CDR3 is TGCAGCGCCCCCCCTGTGGGGGGTACTGAAGCTTTCTTT. It is translated as CSAPPVGGTEAFF. The chain links TRBV29-1 to TRBJ1-1; D is perhaps TRBD1 (5 bases). Between the trimmed V and J ends, which lost 7 bases and 5 bases, there was a span of 17 bases. CDR3 length: 13 amino acids. Germline assignment: CDR1 SQVTM and CDR2 ANQGSEA. Variable domain in full (rest from reference TRBV29-1 and TRBJ1-1): SAVISQKPSRDICQRGTSLTIQCQVDSQVTMMFWYRQQPGQSLTLIATANQGSEATYESGFVIDKFPISRPNLTFSTLTVSNMSPEDSSIYLCSAPPVGGTEAFFGQGTRLTVV.

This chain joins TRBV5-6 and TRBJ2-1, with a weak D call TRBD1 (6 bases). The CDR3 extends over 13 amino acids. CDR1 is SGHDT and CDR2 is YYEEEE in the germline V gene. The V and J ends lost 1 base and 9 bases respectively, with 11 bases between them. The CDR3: CASSLTGWGEQFF. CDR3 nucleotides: TGTGCCAGCAGCTTGACAGGGTGGGGTGAGCAGTTCTTC.

As DNA, the CDR3 is TGTGCCAGCAGCCAAGATGGCAGCACAGATACGCAGTATTTT. Translation gives CASSQDGSTDTQYF. V usage is TRBV4-2 and J usage is TRBJ2-3; D ambiguous. V was pared by 0 bases and J by 0 bases, with 4 bases between. This CDR3 comprises 14 residues. Germline V lookup: CDR1 LGHNA, CDR2 YNFKEQ.

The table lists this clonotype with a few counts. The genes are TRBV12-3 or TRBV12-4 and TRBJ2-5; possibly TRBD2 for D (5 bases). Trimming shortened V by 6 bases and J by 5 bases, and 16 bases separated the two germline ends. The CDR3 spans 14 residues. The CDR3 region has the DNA TGTGCCAGCAGCTCCAGCGGTCCGAGGGAGACCCAGTACTTC. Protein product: CASSSSGPRETQYF.

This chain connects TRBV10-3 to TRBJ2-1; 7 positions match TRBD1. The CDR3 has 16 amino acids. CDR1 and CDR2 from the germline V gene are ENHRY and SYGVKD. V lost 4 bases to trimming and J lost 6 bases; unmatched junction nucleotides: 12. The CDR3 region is CAISGSTGVRSNEQFF. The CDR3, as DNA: TGTGCCATCAGTGGGAGCACAGGGGTCCGAAGCAATGAGCAGTTCTTC.

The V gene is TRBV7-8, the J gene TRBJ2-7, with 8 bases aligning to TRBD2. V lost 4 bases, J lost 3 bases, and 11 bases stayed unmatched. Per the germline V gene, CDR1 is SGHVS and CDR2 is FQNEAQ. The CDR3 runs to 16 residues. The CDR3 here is CASSSGGVAGLYEQYF. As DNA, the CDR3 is TGTGCCAGCAGCTCAGGAGGGGTAGCGGGGCTCTACGAGCAGTACTTC.

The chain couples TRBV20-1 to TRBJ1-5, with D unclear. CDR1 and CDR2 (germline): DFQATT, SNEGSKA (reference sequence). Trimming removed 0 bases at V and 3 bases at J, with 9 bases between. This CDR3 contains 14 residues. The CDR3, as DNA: TGCAGTGCTAGAGAGACCGGGGACAATCAGCCCCAGCATTTT. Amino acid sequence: CSARETGDNQPQHF.

This chain's CDR3 is CASSLGPFGHGAGELFF. The CDR3 DNA reads as TGTGCCAGCAGTTTAGGGCCCTTCGGGCATGGGGCCGGGGAGCTGTTTTTT. The chain recombines TRBV12-3 or TRBV12-4 with TRBJ2-2; D ambiguous. The CDR3 consists of 17 residues. The V and J ends lost 1 base and 6 bases respectively, with 18 bases between them.

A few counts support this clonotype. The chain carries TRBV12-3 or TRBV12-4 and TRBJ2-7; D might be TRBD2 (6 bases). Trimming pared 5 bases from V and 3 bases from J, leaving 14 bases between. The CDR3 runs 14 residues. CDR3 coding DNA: TGTGCCAGCAGTCCTTGGGACTCCGGCTACGAGCAGTACTTC. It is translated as CASSPWDSGYEQYF.

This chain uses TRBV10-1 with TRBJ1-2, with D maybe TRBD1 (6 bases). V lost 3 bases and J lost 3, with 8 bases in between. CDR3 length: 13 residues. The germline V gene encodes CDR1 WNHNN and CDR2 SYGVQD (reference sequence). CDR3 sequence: CASSDRGHYGYTF. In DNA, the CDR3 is TGCGCCAGCAGTGACCGGGGGCACTATGGCTACACCTTC.